The 26 T cell receptor beta chains listed next were all sequenced from one sample in a study of control samples from healthy donors and cancer patients. Sequencing used immunoSEQ multiplex PCR; TCRdb keeps in-frame clones, though not all of them. The data show about 95,000 clones, with about 85% seen just once and roughly 19% held by the top ten. The sequencing input was blood. These receptors came from a man in his thirties or forties in good health.

The chain has TRBV6-5 and TRBJ1-1, with D possibly being TRBD1 (5 bases). The CDR3 is 11 amino acids. Germline V lookup: CDR1 MNHEY, CDR2 SVGAGI. The V end was cut by 0 bases, the J end by 13 bases, with 9 bases between. In DNA form, the CDR3 reads TGTGCCAGCAGTTACTCGGGCAGGGATTTCTTT. The encoded protein is CASSYSGRDFF.

The chain combines TRBV6-5 with TRBJ2-7, with D possibly matching TRBD2 (5 bases). The CDR3 is 15 amino acids. Germline V gene lookup returns CDR1 MNHEY and CDR2 SVGAGI. The germline V and J ends were trimmed by 2 bases and 0 bases, with 11 bases remaining between them. The CDR3 here is CASSYQWAGSYEQYF. In DNA form, the CDR3 reads TGTGCCAGCAGTTACCAGTGGGCGGGCTCCTACGAGCAGTACTTC.

This sequence joins TRBV6-2 or TRBV6-3 and TRBJ1-1; D is possibly TRBD1 (5 bases). Germline CDR1 is MNHEY and CDR2 is SVGEGT. Trimming stripped 2 bases from V and 5 bases from J, with 15 bases between. This CDR3 comprises 15 residues. The chain's CDR3 is CASSYRFIRGTEAFF. CDR3 bases: TGTGCCAGCAGTTACAGATTTATTAGGGGAACTGAAGCTTTCTTT.

The V and J genes are TRBV10-3 and TRBJ2-1, with D unclear. The CDR3 runs 15 residues. V shed 3 bases and J shed 0 bases, with 9 bases lying between them. CDR1 ENHRY and CDR2 SYGVKD come from the germline V gene. CDR3 protein: CAISDQVSSYNEQFF. CDR3 sequence (DNA): TGTGCCATCAGTGATCAGGTTAGCTCCTACAATGAGCAGTTCTTC.

The J gene is TRBJ1-2, the V gene TRBV3-1 (or the pseudogene TRBV3-2), with D hard to call. The V and J ends lost 6 bases and 5 bases respectively, with 10 bases between them. The CDR3 has 12 amino acids. Per germline, CDR1 LGHDT and CDR2 YNNKEL (reference sequence). CDR3 protein: CASSNRDYGYTF. CDR3 sequence (DNA): TGTGCCAGCAGTAATCGGGATTATGGCTACACCTTC.

This chain joins TRBV3-1 (or the pseudogene TRBV3-2) and TRBJ1-6; 9 bases align to TRBD1. Per the germline V gene, CDR1 is LGHDT and CDR2 is YNNKEL (reference sequence). V lost 4 bases, J lost 9 bases, and 10 bases stayed unmatched. The CDR3 covers 16 residues. CDR3 nucleotides: TGTGCCAGCAGCCCCTTGGGACAGGGTTTGAGTTCACCCCTCCACTTT. Its protein product is CASSPLGQGLSSPLHF.

V and J are TRBV4-2 and TRBJ2-7; D is undetermined. The CDR3 runs 13 residues. V was trimmed by 0 bases and J by 7 bases, leaving 10 bases between them. The germline V gene has CDR1 LGHNA and CDR2 YNFKEQ. CDR3 coding DNA: TGTGCCAGCAGCCAAGATATATGGGTTGAGCAGTACTTC. It translates to CASSQDIWVEQYF.

V is TRBV6-5 and J is TRBJ2-7; D may be TRBD2 (7 bases). CDR1 is MNHEY and CDR2 is SVGAGI in the germline V gene. The ends were cut back, 7 bases at V and 3 bases at J, with 13 bases in the middle. The CDR3 is 13 residues long. The DNA of the CDR3 is TGTGCCAGCACGGCGGGGGCGAACTACGAGCAGTACTTC. Translated, it gives CASTAGANYEQYF.

The chain carries TRBV29-1 and TRBJ1-5; weak D call: TRBD1 (5 bases). V was clipped by 4 bases and J by 3 bases, with 7 bases between them. CDR1 and CDR2 from the germline V gene are SQVTM and ANQGSEA. This CDR3 spans 12 amino acids. The chain's CDR3 is CSVAGSNQPQHF. CDR3 coding DNA: TGCAGCGTTGCAGGGTCCAATCAGCCCCAGCATTTT.

The chain recombines TRBV19 with TRBJ2-1, with no clear D. Germline assignment: CDR1 LNHDA and CDR2 SQIVND (reference sequence). This CDR3 spans 14 amino acids. Trimming took 3 bases from V and 6 from J, leaving 12 bases between them. The CDR3: CASSIQGRSNEQFF. The DNA for the CDR3 is TGTGCCAGTAGTATCCAAGGACGGAGCAATGAGCAGTTCTTC.

This chain links TRBV28 with TRBJ1-2, with 7 positions matching TRBD1. Germline V gives CDR1 MDHEN, CDR2 SYDVKM. With V trimmed by 4 bases and J by 6 bases, 5 bases remained unmatched. This CDR3 contains 13 residues. DNA of the CDR3: TGTGCCAGCAGTTCTCCGACAGGGAATGGCTACACCTTC. It translates to CASSSPTGNGYTF.

Here the CDR3 DNA reads TGTGCCAGCACCCAGGGGTGGGGGGCCTATAATTCACCCCTCCACTTT. This translates into CASTQGWGAYNSPLHF. The chain joins TRBV9 to TRBJ1-6; D is perhaps TRBD1 (6 bases). CDR1 and CDR2 from the germline V gene are SGDLS and YYNGEE. This CDR3 region has 16 residues. Trimming took 6 bases from V and 2 from J, leaving 15 bases between them.

The CDR3 region has the DNA TGTGCCAGCAACCGAGGGGGGAACACTGAAGCTTTCTTT. Its protein product is CASNRGGNTEAFF. The chain joins TRBV12-3 or TRBV12-4 to TRBJ1-1, with TRBD1 as a possible D gene (6 bases). This CDR3 has 13 amino acids. Trimming cost V 7 bases and J 1 base, with 10 bases left between them.

The rearrangement uses TRBV19 and TRBJ1-4; 10 bases map to TRBD1. The V and J ends lost 3 bases and 7 bases, in that order; junction bases with no gene match: 2. Germline V gene lookup returns CDR1 LNHDA and CDR2 SQIVND (reference sequence). This CDR3 contains 14 residues. The CDR3 is CASSIGTGAEKLFF. CDR3 nucleotide sequence: TGTGCCAGTAGTATCGGGACAGGGGCTGAAAAACTGTTTTTT.

The chain combines TRBV7-9 with TRBJ1-2, with TRBD1 identical over 7 bases. The CDR3 contains 13 residues. Looked up from germline, CDR1 is SEHNR and CDR2 is FQNEAQ (reference sequence). V was clipped by 1 base and J by 9 bases; unmatched bases: 5. This chain's CDR3 is CASSLEQGYSYTF. The CDR3 DNA reads TGTGCCAGCAGCTTAGAACAGGGGTACAGCTACACCTTC. Full variable domain (outside the CDR3, taken from reference TRBV7-9 and TRBJ1-2): DTGVSQNPRHKITKRGQNVTFRCDPISEHNRLYWYRQTLGQGPEFLTYFQNEAQLEKSRLLSDRFSAERPKGSFSTLEIQRTEQGDSAMYLCASSLEQGYSYTFGSGTRLTVV.

The chain carries TRBV15 and TRBJ2-7, with 8 nucleotides matching TRBD1. The CDR3 runs 16 residues. The germline V gene has CDR1 LNHNV and CDR2 YYDKDF (reference sequence). Trimming removed 4 bases from V and 2 bases from J; junction bases left unmatched: 10. The DNA for the CDR3 is TGTGCCACCAGCAAAGGTTTGACAGGGGAGGCCTACGAGCAGTACTTC. Translating it yields CATSKGLTGEAYEQYF.

In DNA, the CDR3 is TGTGCCAGCAGCTTGGAAAGGGGGCATCAGCCCCAGCATTTT. The encoded protein is CASSLERGHQPQHF. The genes are TRBV5-5 and TRBJ1-5; 7 positions agree with TRBD1. The germline V gene encodes CDR1 SGHKS and CDR2 YYEKEE (reference sequence). The V and J ends lost 0 bases and 5 bases, in that order; junction bases with no gene match: 2. The CDR3 runs to 14 residues.

This sequence joins TRBV5-4 and TRBJ2-1; D is tentatively TRBD1 or TRBD2 (6 bases each). Per the germline V gene, CDR1 is SGHNT and CDR2 is YYREEE (reference sequence). There are 15 residues in the CDR3. V dropped 5 bases and J dropped 3 bases, with 15 bases sitting between them. The CDR3 spells CASRLWRGNYNEQFF. The CDR3 DNA reads TGTGCCAGCAGGTTGTGGAGGGGGAACTACAATGAGCAGTTCTTC.

V gene TRBV28 combines with J gene TRBJ2-7, with D unclear. V lost 6 bases, J lost 3 bases, and 6 bases lay in between. CDR1 and CDR2 (germline): MDHEN, SYDVKM. The CDR3 is 11 amino acids. This chain's CDR3 is CASRDVYEQYF. The CDR3 DNA is TGTGCCAGCAGGGACGTCTACGAGCAGTACTTC.

The chain employs TRBV11-2 and TRBJ1-4; 9 bases map to TRBD1. The germline V gene has CDR1 SGHAT and CDR2 FQNNGV. This CDR3 is 14 amino acids long. J lost 7 bases, V lost 5 bases, and 5 bases had no gene match. The CDR3 is CASSRGTGSEKLFF. The CDR3 DNA reads TGTGCCAGCAGCCGGGGGACAGGGAGTGAAAAACTGTTTTTT.

This clone was counted a single time. The J gene is TRBJ2-3, the V gene TRBV7-9, with D maybe TRBD2 (7 bases). The CDR3 is made up of 16 amino acids. The germline V gene has CDR1 SEHNR and CDR2 FQNEAQ (reference sequence). V lost 10 bases to trimming and J lost 2 bases, with 22 bases between them. The CDR3 bases are TGTGCCATCGGGGGGCGGTTTTTTGGAATCACAGATACGCAGTATTTT. It encodes CAIGGRFFGITDTQYF.

V and J are TRBV5-4 and TRBJ1-3; D unresolved. CDR3 size: 15 residues. The ends were cut back, 0 bases at V and 0 bases at J, with 7 bases in the middle. Germline lookup yields CDR1 SGHNT and CDR2 YYREEE (reference sequence). CDR3 loop: CASSLGTGSGNTIYF. The CDR3 coding sequence is TGTGCCAGCAGCTTGGGGACGGGCTCTGGAAACACCATATATTTT.

The rearrangement links TRBV24-1 to TRBJ2-3; 7 nucleotides line up with TRBD1. V was clipped by 0 bases and J by 7 bases; unmatched bases: 6. Germline values: CDR1 KGHDR, CDR2 SFDVKD. The CDR3 spans 15 residues. The CDR3 DNA is TGTGCCACCAGTGATTTGGTCCGGGACAGCAATACGCAGTATTTT. The encoded protein is CATSDLVRDSNTQYF.

The chain couples TRBV10-3 to TRBJ2-2, with D uncertain. The length of the CDR3 is 17 residues. Trimming took off 0 bases at V and 4 bases at J, with 15 bases between the two ends. CDR1 ENHRY and CDR2 SYGVKD come from the germline V gene. The CDR3 coding sequence is TGTGCCATCAGTGAGTCGTTGTCCGTAGCAGGCACCGGGGAGCTGTTTTTT. Protein: CAISESLSVAGTGELFF.

The chain's CDR3 is CASSLGTGPYGYTF. Here the CDR3 DNA reads TGTGCCAGCAGCTTAGGGACGGGGCCCTATGGCTACACCTTC. The chain combines TRBV13 with TRBJ1-2, with a possible D match to TRBD1 (5 bases). The CDR3 is 14 amino acids. V was trimmed by 0 bases and J by 4 bases, leaving 9 bases between them. CDR1 PRHDT and CDR2 FYEKMQ come from the germline V gene (reference sequence).

The chain is built from TRBV27 and TRBJ2-5; a possible D gene is TRBD1 (6 bases). This CDR3 comprises 14 residues. Trimming left V 8 bases short and J 4 bases short, with 17 bases between. The germline gives CDR1 MNHEY, CDR2 SMNVEV (reference sequence). CDR3 nucleotide sequence: TGTGCCAGCCCGCACAGGGAGCTGGGAGAGACCCAGTACTTC. It translates to CASPHRELGETQYF.